The entry below describes one TCR beta chain. The target antigen is unknown. These data come from a study of response to subunit inactivated influenza vaccine. Germline CDR1 is MGHRA and CDR2 is YSYEKL. This CDR3 spans 16 amino acids. V shed 3 bases, J shed 3 bases, and the junction held 8 bases outside the gene matches. Study-level points and caveats: Authors proposed each seasonal influenza vaccination draws in few new T cells.

TCRdb redid the calling of the RT-PCR reads with MiXCR, one entry per CDR3 protein. This sample has about 500,000 distinct CDR3 sequences; 7.2% occur once, and the top ten carry 10% to 15%. Sequenced here: PBMCs from blood, sampled roughly 24 months after vaccination. J is TRBJ2-4 and V is TRBV4-1, with 7 bases that match TRBD1. The source is a man aged 50 to 69 who received an inactivated influenza vaccine. The CDR3 here is CASSHITGVDKNIQYF. The DNA for the CDR3 is TGCGCCAGCAGCCATATCACAGGGGTGGACAAAAACATTCAGTACTTC.